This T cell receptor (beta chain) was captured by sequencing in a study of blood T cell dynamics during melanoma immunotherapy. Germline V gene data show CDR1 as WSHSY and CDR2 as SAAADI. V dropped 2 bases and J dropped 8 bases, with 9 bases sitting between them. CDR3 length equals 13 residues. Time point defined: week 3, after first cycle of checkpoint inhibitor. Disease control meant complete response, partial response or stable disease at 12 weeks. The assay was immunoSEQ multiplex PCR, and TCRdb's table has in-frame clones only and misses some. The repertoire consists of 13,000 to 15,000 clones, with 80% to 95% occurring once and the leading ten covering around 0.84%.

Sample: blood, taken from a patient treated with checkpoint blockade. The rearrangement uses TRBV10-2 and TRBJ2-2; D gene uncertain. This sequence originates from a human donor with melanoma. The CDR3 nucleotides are TGCGCCAGCAGTGAGGGAATTTTTGGGGAGCTGTTTTTT. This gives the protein CASSEGIFGELFF.